These T cell receptor beta chains were read from a single sample in a study of blood T cells in healthy people across ages. TCRdb fed the 5' RACE reads into MiXCR, producing one record per CDR3 protein. The repertoire consists of roughly 1 million distinct CDR3 sequences, with under 30% occurring once and the leading ten covering about 0.8%. This sample was shared with a second study, whose subject was T cells of mothers and their children.

Sequenced sample: blood. The receptor set was obtained from a girl aged 2-10 years in good health. Both conserved end residues are part of each CDR3. The D gene is left open where the match is weak. The size of a clone is reported for some rows only, either as once, few or many, or as a class for expanded clones.

DNA,CDR3,J,V,D,size
TGTGCCAGCAGCTCGCGCCCGGGGAATTCACCCCTCCACTTT,CASSSRPGNSPLHF,TRBJ1-6,TRBV7-8,-,few
TGCAGCGGCCGGGGGCCTAGTACCTACGAGCAGTACTTC,CSGRGPSTYEQYF,TRBJ2-7,TRBV29-1,-,-
TGTGCCAGCAGTGGGGTGTTTGGGGAAGAGACCCAGTACTTC,CASSGVFGEETQYF,TRBJ2-5,TRBV2,-,-
TGTGCCAGCAGTTTAAGGGCGGAGCCTGGGGCCAACGTCCTGACTTTC,CASSLRAEPGANVLTF,TRBJ2-6,TRBV28,-,-
TGTGCCAGCAGCGTAGGAGGGTTGGTAGTTTCACCCCTCCACTTT,CASSVGGLVVSPLHF,TRBJ1-6,TRBV9,-,few
TGTGCCAGTAGTATTCGAGGAGAAGAGACCCAGTACTTC,CASSIRGEETQYF,TRBJ2-5,TRBV19,-,-
TGCGCCAGCAGCCCTGGGACTAGCGGGGGGCACACAGATACGCAGTATTTT,CASSPGTSGGHTDTQYF,TRBJ2-3,TRBV4-3,TRBD2,few
TGCGCCAGCAGCTTGGAGTCGGGATCCTTTTACGAGCAGTACTTC,CASSLESGSFYEQYF,TRBJ2-7,TRBV5-1,-,-
TGTGCCAGCAGTTCCCCCCCTAGAAGCGCCACCGGGGAGCTGTTTTTT,CASSSPPRSATGELFF,TRBJ2-2,TRBV27,-,few
TGTGCCAGCAGTTCGGGGACACCCAGCACTGAAGCTTTCTTT,CASSSGTPSTEAFF,TRBJ1-1,TRBV6-6,-,-
TGTGCCAGCAGTATTAGCGGAGCCGGGGAGCTGTTTTTT,CASSISGAGELFF,TRBJ2-2,TRBV11-2,-,-
TGCGCCAGCAGCTTCTCCCATAAAGAGACCCAGTACTTC,CASSFSHKETQYF,TRBJ2-5,TRBV5-1,-,few
TGCAGCGTGGGAGAGACAGGGGAGTTGGCAAAACTGTTTTTT,CSVGETGELAKLFF,TRBJ1-4,TRBV29-1,TRBD1,few
TGCGCCAGCAGTGAGCCAGAGCGAGGCGCTGAGACCCAGTACTTC,CASSEPERGAETQYF,TRBJ2-5,TRBV10-2,-,few
TGTGCCAGCAGTTCGACTTCCGAGCAGTACTTC,CASSSTSEQYF,TRBJ2-7,TRBV6-5,-,-
TGTGCCATCCTCAAGCAGTACTTC,CAILKQYF,TRBJ2-5,TRBV10-3,-,few
TGTGCCAGCAGAGGACAGGTGAACTATGGCTACACCTTC,CASRGQVNYGYTF,TRBJ1-2,TRBV21-1,-,-
TGTGCCAGCAGCGTAGATGCGTTGGGATTGAACACCGGGGAGCTGTTTTTT,CASSVDALGLNTGELFF,TRBJ2-2,TRBV9,-,few
TGTGCCAGCAGCTCCTCGGGGGGCGGCTACGAGCAGTACTTC,CASSSSGGGYEQYF,TRBJ2-7,TRBV7-2,-,-
TGTGCCACCAGGCGGACAGGGAGGCATGAGCAGTTCTTC,CATRRTGRHEQFF,TRBJ2-1,TRBV24-1,TRBD1,few
TGCAGCGGCCTCAGGGAGTCCTACAATGAGCAGTTCTTC,CSGLRESYNEQFF,TRBJ2-1,TRBV29-1,-,-
TGTGCCAGTAGTATGGTAGGACTAGGGGGGTATGAGCAGTTCTTC,CASSMVGLGGYEQFF,TRBJ2-1,TRBV19,-,few
TGTGCCGGCAGCTTCTCCGGGGGCTACGAGCAGTACTTC,CAGSFSGGYEQYF,TRBJ2-7,TRBV7-2,-,few
TGCAGTGCTGGAGGGACAGGGGGTAGGGAGCAGTACTTC,CSAGGTGGREQYF,TRBJ2-7,TRBV20-1,TRBD1,few
TGTGCCAGCAGCTTCTTCTCTACGAACAATCAGCCCCAGCATTTT,CASSFFSTNNQPQHF,TRBJ1-5,TRBV5-6,-,-
TGTGCCAGCAGCTTGGGGGACCCTGGATCCGAGCAGTTCTTC,CASSLGDPGSEQFF,TRBJ2-1,TRBV5-6,-,few
TGTGCCAGCAGCTTAATCGCAAAGTACAATGAGCAGTTCTTC,CASSLIAKYNEQFF,TRBJ2-1,TRBV5-6,-,-
TGTGCCAGTACTCCCTGGGACGCAAGCAATCAGCCCCAGCATTTT,CASTPWDASNQPQHF,TRBJ1-5,TRBV19,-,few
TGCGCCAGCACCCCAGGGACAGACGTCTCCTACGAGCAGTACTTC,CASTPGTDVSYEQYF,TRBJ2-7,TRBV4-3,TRBD1,few
TGTGCCAACAGTTTTTCCCCCCTCTCTTCTAGCGGGAGCTCCTACGAGCAGTACTTC,CANSFSPLSSSGSSYEQYF,TRBJ2-7,TRBV28,TRBD2,-
TGCAGTGCTAGCCGTACTGCCTACAATGAGCAGTTCTTC,CSASRTAYNEQFF,TRBJ2-1,TRBV20-1,-,-
TGTGCCAGCAGCTTTGGCCCCTATGGCTACACCTTC,CASSFGPYGYTF,TRBJ1-2,TRBV7-9,-,few
TGTGCCAGCAGCTTAGCGCTTAAGGCGAGCACCGGGGAGCTGTTTTTT,CASSLALKASTGELFF,TRBJ2-2,TRBV7-2,-,-
TGCAGCGTTGAAGATCTAGGAGATAACTATGGCTACACCTTC,CSVEDLGDNYGYTF,TRBJ1-2,TRBV29-1,-,few
TGTGCTAGTAGGGTTGGGGAGGGCCTCGATGAGCAGTTCTTC,CASRVGEGLDEQFF,TRBJ2-1,TRBV12-5,TRBD2,-
TGTGCCAGCAGCTTAGCACGACCGGTTGAGACCCAGTACTTC,CASSLARPVETQYF,TRBJ2-5,TRBV7-2,-,-
TGTGCCAGTAGCACAGGGGGCGAAATCACTGAAGCTTTCTTT,CASSTGGEITEAFF,TRBJ1-1,TRBV19,TRBD1,-
TGTGCCAGCAGCCAAGAACAGGACACTGAAGCTTTCTTT,CASSQEQDTEAFF,TRBJ1-1,TRBV3-1,-,-
TGTGCCAGCAGCTTTGGGGGGGGGAACGGAGAGACCCAGTACTTC,CASSFGGGNGETQYF,TRBJ2-5,TRBV5-5,TRBD2,-
TGTGCCAGTACCAGGGCTAGTCCGCATTTAGGTACTGAAGCTTTCTTT,CASTRASPHLGTEAFF,TRBJ1-1,TRBV7-9,-,-
TGTGCCAGCAGCAAACTAACAGGTTCCAATGAGCAGTTCTTC,CASSKLTGSNEQFF,TRBJ2-1,TRBV7-9,-,once
TGTGCCGGCAGCTCAGGGGGCTGGGGCTACACCTTC,CAGSSGGWGYTF,TRBJ1-2,TRBV7-9,TRBD1,once
TGTGCCAGCAGCAAGACGGGACTAGCCGGAAATGAGCAGTTCTTC,CASSKTGLAGNEQFF,TRBJ2-1,TRBV11-1,TRBD2,few
TGCAGCGTTGGGTACGGGGCTGGAAACACCATATATTTT,CSVGYGAGNTIYF,TRBJ1-3,TRBV29-1,-,few
TGCAGTGCCAGTAGGCCCCGGGCTAACGCCCCTTACGAGCAGTACTTC,CSASRPRANAPYEQYF,TRBJ2-7,TRBV20-1,-,few
TGTGCCATCAGTGAGTCCGCGGACAGGGGGTTCGGAGGAGAGACCCAGTACTTC,CAISESADRGFGGETQYF,TRBJ2-5,TRBV10-3,TRBD1,once
TGCGCCTCCATTCGGGACTCCAACACAGATGCGCAGTATTTT,CASIRDSNTDAQYF,TRBJ2-3,TRBV5-1,-,few
TGTGCCAGCAGTTCCCCGGGACTAGCGTTAGAGCAGTACTTC,CASSSPGLALEQYF,TRBJ2-7,TRBV27,TRBD2,-
TGTGCCAGCAGTTTTGAAGGGGGCATCGGCACTGAAGCTTTCTTT,CASSFEGGIGTEAFF,TRBJ1-1,TRBV12-3/TRBV12-4,TRBD1,-
TGTGCCAGCAGCCCCGGGGGAAGAATCCTACAGGGATGGGAGACCCAGTACTTC,CASSPGGRILQGWETQYF,TRBJ2-5,TRBV3-1,-,few
TGTGCCAGCAGCCGGGACAGGGGGTCCGAGCAGTACTTC,CASSRDRGSEQYF,TRBJ2-7,TRBV7-8,TRBD1,-
TGTGCCAGCAGCTTGGGGGGGCTAGCGGGGGAGCAGTTCTTC,CASSLGGLAGEQFF,TRBJ2-1,TRBV7-3,TRBD2,few
TGTGCCAGCAGCCCAGAGGGAGGGGCCGTCTATGGCTACACCTTC,CASSPEGGAVYGYTF,TRBJ1-2,TRBV7-3,-,-
TGTGCCAGCAGCTTCTGGGGGGACGAGCAGTACTTC,CASSFWGDEQYF,TRBJ2-7,TRBV7-9,-,few
TGCGCCAGCAGCCATTGGACCTTGACCTACAGTAATGGCTACACCTTC,CASSHWTLTYSNGYTF,TRBJ1-2,TRBV4-3,-,few
TGTGCCAGCCGAGTAGAAGAGACCCAGTACTTC,CASRVEETQYF,TRBJ2-5,TRBV28,-,few
TGCGCCAGCAGCTTCGACCGGGACCTAACCTACGAGCAGTACTTC,CASSFDRDLTYEQYF,TRBJ2-7,TRBV5-1,-,few